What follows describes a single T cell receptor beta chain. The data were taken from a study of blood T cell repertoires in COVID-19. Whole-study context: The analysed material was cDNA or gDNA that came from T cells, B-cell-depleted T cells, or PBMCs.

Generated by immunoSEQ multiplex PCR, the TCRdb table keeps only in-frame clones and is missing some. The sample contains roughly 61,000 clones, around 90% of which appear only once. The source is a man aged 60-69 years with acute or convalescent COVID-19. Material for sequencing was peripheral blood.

In nucleotides, the CDR3 is TGTGCCAGCTCACCAGAGCGAGATTACACAGATACGCAGTATTTT. Translating it yields CASSPERDYTDTQYF. The rearrangement links TRBV18 to TRBJ2-3; unclear D gene. V was pared by 2 bases and J by 2 bases, with 11 bases between. Germline V lookup: CDR1 KGHSH, CDR2 LQKENI. The CDR3 extends over 15 amino acids.